A few counts support the clone carrying this T cell receptor beta chain. Antigen specificity is unknown. Staff drew approximately 9.7 milliliters of peripheral blood from each donor. This sample is part of a study of blood T cells in healthy people across ages. Study-wide results and limits: Diversity figures derived from one million T cells were judged to underestimate the true value. Naive T cell percentage by flow cytometry tracked strongly with beta diversity.

Germline V lookup: CDR1 SGHTA, CDR2 FQGNSA. The CDR3 contains 16 residues. The V gene lost 1 base and the J gene lost 4 bases, with 15 bases spanning the gap. Together with a sample-barcoded 5' primer, a J-beta primer mix was included in a second PCR lasting roughly 7 to 11 cycles. Every cDNA was tagged by a template-switch adaptor with 12 random nucleotides. One entry per CDR3 protein results from TCRdb running MiXCR on the 5' RACE reads. The data hold just under 750,000 distinct CDR3 sequences, with about a fifth observed a single time. This chain joins TRBV7-2 and TRBJ2-3; D uncertain. The receptor's source is a man between 65 and 85 years old in good health. Specimen: blood. For the CDR3, the DNA is TGTGCCAGCAGCTTAGTTCCCCGCACGGGCGCAGATACGCAGTATTTT. It codes for CASSLVPRTGADTQYF.